This note documents a single T cell receptor beta chain sequence. Antigen unknown. This entry belongs to a study of cytomegalovirus exposure and HLA in healthy donors. Researchers ran the PCR with 60 Vbeta and 13 Jbeta primers. This table comes from immunoSEQ multiplex PCR, and its TCRdb copy is limited to in-frame clones, with some not included. The sample carries some 110,000 clones, 70% to 75% recorded once. Study conclusions and caveats: Later analysis demonstrated an association between a missense DCLRE1C variant and TCR beta V- and J-gene trimming. A later analysis, which compared TCR beta chains of equal frequency, found the HLA-associated ones more clonally expanded. Previous analysis showed most TCR beta V segments were productive about 87% or about 30% of the time. Reports showed the classifier diagnosing cytomegalovirus status with high specificity and sensitivity.

Sequenced sample: PBMCs. The source of this sequence is a woman between 18 and 30 years old in good health and CMV-seronegative.

The CDR3 spells CASSGQGQRNMNTEAFF. CDR3 bases: TGTGCCAGTAGTGGACAGGGACAGCGGAATATGAACACTGAAGCTTTCTTT. This rearrangement joins TRBV19 to TRBJ1-1, with 8 bases matching TRBD1. The germline V gene encodes CDR1 LNHDA and CDR2 SQIVND (reference sequence). V lost 5 bases, J lost 0 bases, and 11 bases stayed unmatched. The CDR3 has 17 amino acids.